Shown below are 25 T cell receptor beta chains from a single sample sequenced in a study of regulatory T cells in long-lasting Graves disease. In building TCR beta libraries, iRepertoire HTBI primers were used together with Arm-PCR of CDR3 regions. In TCRdb, the multiplex PCR reads were re-called with MiXCR into one record per CDR3 protein. The sample contains 350,000 to 450,000 distinct CDR3 sequences, 15% of which appear only once. Time point reported: newly diagnosed GD, antithyroid drugs for less than 3 months. The authors made the TCR library using RNA they extracted from PBMCs. These data also featured in a second study, about T cells in Graves' hyperthyroidism and ophthalmopathy.

The sequences come from peripheral blood mononuclear cells (PBMCs), collected at new diagnosis, from a patient treated with antithyroid drugs. The receptors were gathered from a woman between 35 and 50 years old with Graves disease.

There are many counts of this clonotype. J is TRBJ1-1 and V is TRBV6-2 or TRBV6-3; no definite D call. V was clipped by 2 bases and J by 3 bases, with 10 bases between them. Germline CDR1 is MNHEY and CDR2 is SVGEGT. There are 14 residues in the CDR3. CDR3 amino acids: CASSYKDTYTEAFF. DNA of the CDR3: TGTGCCAGCAGTTACAAAGACACATACACTGAAGCTTTCTTT.

Turning to this clonotype: A read error is possible here, since a much larger clone lies one base away. The J gene is TRBJ2-3, the V gene TRBV7-2, with D perhaps TRBD1 (6 bases). The J call is doubtful: the DNA matches TRBJ1-5 better. This CDR3 has 15 residues. Germline V gives CDR1 SGHTA, CDR2 FQGNSA. The CDR3 spells CASSLLGGGTDTQHF. The CDR3 DNA sequence: TGTGCCAGCAGCTTACTGGGGGGGGGCACAGATACGCAGCATTTT.

There are many counts of this clonotype. This chain uses TRBV12-5 with TRBJ2-1; 15 nucleotides match TRBD2. The germline V gene has CDR1 LGHNT and CDR2 FRNRAP. V dropped 6 bases and J dropped 10; count of bases not matched to a gene: 7. The CDR3 runs to 15 residues. For the CDR3, the DNA is TGTGCTAGTGGCACGGGACTAGCGGGAGGTTGGGAGCAGTTCTTC. This translates into CASGTGLAGGWEQFF.

In its sample, this clonotype was seen a few times. CDR3 protein: CASSTGLAGGYDTQYF. The DNA of the CDR3 is TGTGCCAGCAGCACGGGACTAGCGGGAGGATACGATACGCAGTATTTT. This chain connects TRBV5-6 to TRBJ2-3; 15 positions match TRBD2. Germline values: CDR1 SGHDT, CDR2 YYEEEE. The CDR3 sequence is 16 residues long. The V gene end was trimmed by 4 bases and the J gene end by 6 bases; junction bases not matched to a gene: 6. Combining the CDR3 with reference TRBV5-6 and TRBJ2-3 gives the whole variable domain DAGVTQSPTHLIKTRGQQVTLRCSPKSGHDTVSWYQQALGQGPQFIFQYYEEEERQRGNFPDRFSGHQFPNYSSELNVNALLLGDSALYLCASSTGLAGGYDTQYFGPGTRLTVL.

This clonotype was seen many times. The genes are TRBV12-3 or TRBV12-4 and TRBJ2-2; the match to TRBD1 covers 8 bases. V was pared by 6 bases and J by 6 bases, with 12 bases of the junction left unmatched. CDR3 length: 16 amino acids. The CDR3 loop is CASSPSGQAGSGELFF. The CDR3 DNA reads TGTGCCAGCAGCCCTTCGGGACAGGCGGGTTCCGGGGAGCTGTTTTTT.

Many counts were recorded for this clonotype. V is TRBV9 and J is TRBJ2-1; D assignment may be TRBD1 or TRBD2 (5 bases each). V gave up 3 bases and J gave up 9 bases, with 19 bases separating them. The CDR3 totals 15 residues. Germline values: CDR1 SGDLS, CDR2 YYNGEE. The CDR3, as DNA: TGTGCCAGCAGCGCCTCCGGGACGCCTGAGAGTGAGCAGTTCTTC. Translating gives CASSASGTPESEQFF.

The sample holds many counts of this clonotype. This rearrangement joins TRBV11-2 to TRBJ2-1; unclear D gene. With 2 bases removed from V and 10 bases from J, the gap between germline ends came to 9 bases. Germline CDR1 and CDR2: SGHAT and FQNNGV. The CDR3 runs to 12 residues. CDR3: CASSLRKTEQFF. The CDR3 region has the DNA TGTGCCAGCAGCTTAAGAAAAACCGAGCAGTTCTTC.

This clonotype has a count of ten or more. The CDR3 sequence: CASSLALGTAYEQYF. CDR3 DNA: TGTGCCAGCAGTTTAGCGCTTGGGACAGCCTACGAGCAGTACTTC. V and J are TRBV12-3 or TRBV12-4 and TRBJ2-7, with TRBD1 identical over 7 bases. Trimming at V came to 0 bases and at J to 2 bases, leaving 4 bases not matched to a gene. This CDR3 is built from 15 residues.

The V call is TRBV27, the J call TRBJ2-5; TRBD2 matches 8 bases. The germline gives CDR1 MNHEY, CDR2 SMNVEV (reference sequence). V lost 1 base and J lost 4; bases outside the gene matches: 8. The CDR3 length is 16 residues. Here the CDR3 DNA reads TGTGCCAGCAGTTTATTTGCGGGAGGACCATTAGAGACCCAGTACTTC. It encodes CASSLFAGGPLETQYF.

This sequence joins TRBV28 and TRBJ1-1; 7 bases map to TRBD1. V lost 7 bases, J lost 10 bases, and 9 bases stayed unmatched. Germline-derived CDR1 and CDR2 are MDHEN and SYDVKM. The CDR3 covers 12 residues. The CDR3 nucleotides read TGTGCCAGCAACCTACGACAGGGAAGAGCTTTCTTT. Translated: CASNLRQGRAFF.

This chain uses TRBV4-2 with TRBJ1-6, with D tentatively TRBD1 (6 bases). There are 16 residues in the CDR3. Germline V CDR1 and CDR2: LGHNA, YNFKEQ. The V and J ends lost 4 bases and 6 bases respectively, with 16 bases between them. CDR3 in amino acids: CASSLGGGQSNSPLHF. CDR3 coding DNA: TGTGCCAGCAGCCTTGGAGGGGGGCAGAGTAATTCACCCCTCCACTTT.

This clonotype was seen ten or more times. The chain is built from TRBV12-3 or TRBV12-4 and TRBJ1-2; D might be TRBD1 (5 bases). V dropped 3 bases and J dropped 8 bases, with 22 bases sitting between them. This CDR3 region has 16 residues. The CDR3 DNA reads TGTGCCAGCAGTTTGGGGGAGGTGATTCCCCTTCGGGGCTACACCTTC. The encoded protein is CASSLGEVIPLRGYTF.

This clonotype was recorded many times. V and J are TRBV13 and TRBJ1-2; a weak D match, TRBD1 (6 bases). V was cut by 3 bases and J by 5 bases, with 16 bases left in between. This CDR3 region has 15 residues. Per germline, CDR1 PRHDT and CDR2 FYEKMQ (reference sequence). The CDR3 region is CASSFADRRGYGYTF. Here the CDR3 DNA reads TGTGCCAGCAGCTTCGCCGACAGGAGAGGGTATGGCTACACCTTC.

This clonotype was counted at least ten times. CDR3 loop: CASTKGIGGRRTDTQYF. The CDR3 bases are TGTGCCAGCACTAAAGGGATTGGCGGGAGGAGAACAGATACGCAGTATTTT. The J gene is TRBJ2-3, the V gene TRBV27, with 8 bases aligning to TRBD2. This CDR3 region has 17 residues. Germline values: CDR1 MNHEY, CDR2 SMNVEV (reference sequence). V trimming: 7 bases; J trimming: 3 bases; junction bases outside the gene matches: 15.

This clonotype was counted many times. The gene calls are TRBV5-1 and TRBJ2-3; 8 bases match TRBD2. The germline gives CDR1 SGHRS, CDR2 YFSETQ. Losses at the gene ends were 3 bases for V and 3 bases for J; bases not matched to a gene: 9. This CDR3 is built from 16 residues. CDR3 region: CASSYGTAGDTDTQYF. CDR3 nucleotide sequence: TGCGCCAGCAGCTACGGCACAGCGGGAGATACAGATACGCAGTATTTT. The whole variable domain, filled in from reference TRBV5-1 and TRBJ2-3, reads KAGVTQTPRYLIKTRGQQVTLSCSPISGHRSVSWYQQTPGQGLQFLFEYFSETQRNKGNFPGRFSGRQFSNSRSEMNVSTLELGDSALYLCASSYGTAGDTDTQYFGPGTRLTVL.

The chain joins TRBV7-9 to TRBJ2-1, with D perhaps being TRBD1 or TRBD2 (5 bases each). Trimming cost V 5 bases and J 4 bases, with 12 bases left between them. The V gene's germline CDR1 is SEHNR and CDR2 FQNEAQ (reference sequence). The CDR3 spans 14 residues. As DNA, the CDR3 is TGTGCCAGCAGCCTACGGGACCGTTACAATGAGCAGTTCTTC. Its protein product is CASSLRDRYNEQFF. Full variable domain (outside the CDR3, taken from reference TRBV7-9 and TRBJ2-1): DTGVSQNPRHKITKRGQNVTFRCDPISEHNRLYWYRQTLGQGPEFLTYFQNEAQLEKSRLLSDRFSAERPKGSFSTLEIQRTEQGDSAMYLCASSLRDRYNEQFFGPGTRLTVL.

This clonotype was picked up many times. J is TRBJ2-3 and V is TRBV10-3, with 10 bases that match TRBD2. From germline, CDR1 is ENHRY and CDR2 SYGVKD. Trimming removed 3 bases from V and 3 bases from J; junction bases left unmatched: 6. This CDR3 has 16 amino acids. CDR3 amino acids: CAISEGSGGKTDTQYF. The CDR3 DNA follows: TGTGCCATCAGTGAAGGTAGCGGGGGGAAGACAGATACGCAGTATTTT.

The table lists this clonotype with many counts. The rearrangement uses TRBV6-1 and TRBJ2-4; 8 bases agree with TRBD1. The V gene end was trimmed by 7 bases and the J gene end by 1 base; junction bases not matched to a gene: 6. CDR3 length: 15 amino acids. CDR1 is MNHNS, CDR2 SASEGT, per germline. The CDR3 protein is CASTQTGAAKNIQYF. The DNA of the CDR3 is TGTGCCAGCACCCAGACAGGGGCTGCCAAAAACATTCAGTACTTC.

This clonotype was observed a few times. The CDR3 loop is CASSPDSLVSGANVLTF. CDR3 sequence (DNA): TGTGCCAGCTCACCAGACAGCTTGGTCTCTGGGGCCAACGTCCTGACTTTC. The rearrangement uses TRBV18 and TRBJ2-6; D is possibly TRBD1 (5 bases). The CDR3 sequence is 17 residues long. The germline CDR1 and CDR2 sequences are KGHSH and LQKENI. The V end lost 2 bases, the J end lost 0 bases, and 11 bases lay between the germline ends.

Worth noting for this clonotype: A much larger clone lies one base from this, so it may be a read error. The chain joins TRBV6-5 to TRBJ1-5; D gene uncertain. The germline CDR1 and CDR2 sequences are MNHEY and SVGAGI. V lost 0 bases and J lost 4, with 4 bases in between. The CDR3 extends over 13 amino acids. CDR3 region: CASSYSENQPQHF. In nucleotides, the CDR3 is TGTGCCAGCAGTTACTCGGAAAATCAGCCCCAGCATTTT.

This clonotype appeared many times. V is TRBV6-1 and J is TRBJ2-3, with 12 bases fitting TRBD2. CDR1 is MNHNS, CDR2 SASEGT, per germline. The CDR3 is 18 amino acids. V shed 6 bases, J shed 1 base, and the junction held 11 bases outside the gene matches. The CDR3 coding sequence is TGTGCCAGCAGCCCAACTAGCGGGAGGTCTCTAGGCACAGATACGCAGTATTTT. Its protein product is CASSPTSGRSLGTDTQYF.

The V gene is TRBV4-1, the J gene TRBJ2-2; D ambiguous. CDR1 is MGHRA and CDR2 is YSYEKL in the germline V gene. This CDR3 region has 16 residues. The V gene lost 2 bases and the J gene lost 2 bases, with 12 bases spanning the gap. The CDR3 DNA reads as TGCGCCAGCAGCCAATTCTCCATTTTAAACACCGGGGAGCTGTTTTTT. Its translation: CASSQFSILNTGELFF.

V and J are TRBV11-2 and TRBJ2-3; TRBD1 is a possible D gene (6 bases). This CDR3 spans 15 amino acids. The germline V and J ends were trimmed by 5 bases and 5 bases, with 17 bases remaining between them. Germline V gene sequence: CDR1 SGHAT, CDR2 FQNNGV. CDR3 coding DNA: TGTGCCAGCAGCAAAACGGGGCAGACAGGAGATACGCAGTATTTT. This translates into CASSKTGQTGDTQYF.

Points on this clonotype: A clone one base away is much larger, so this may be a read error. The chain couples TRBV7-3 to TRBJ1-2; 9 nucleotides line up with TRBD1. This CDR3 contains 14 residues. The V gene end was trimmed by 7 bases and the J gene end by 4 bases; junction bases not matched to a gene: 7. Germline CDR1 reads SGHTA; CDR2 reads FQGTGA. The CDR3 is CASNPGQGGYGYTF. CDR3 nucleotides: TGTGCCAGCAACCCGGGACAGGGCGGCTATGGCTACACCTTC.

This clonotype was recorded at least ten times. V is TRBV7-8 and J is TRBJ1-2; no clear D. The CDR3 has 14 amino acids. Germline V lookup: CDR1 SGHVS, CDR2 FQNEAQ. Trimming took 2 bases from V and 1 from J, leaving 8 bases between them. The CDR3 DNA follows: TGTGCCAGCAGCTTATTCGACAATAACTATGGCTACACCTTC. Protein: CASSLFDNNYGYTF. The full variable domain, in which reference TRBV7-8 and TRBJ1-2 provide the parts outside the CDR3, is GAGVSQSPRYKVAKRGQDVALRCDPISGHVSLFWYQQALGQGPEFLTYFQNEAQLDKSGLPSDRFFAERPEGSVSTLKIQRTQQEDSAVYLCASSLFDNNYGYTFGSGTRLTVV.